These T cell receptor beta chains were read from a single sample in a study of shared clonotypes between healthy human individuals. The method was immunoSEQ multiplex PCR; TCRdb's version includes in-frame clones alone and lacks a portion of them. Here the sample spans 500,000 or so clones, 95% to 97% being singletons. The sequenced sample was naive CD4+ T cells sorted from blood. The receptors stem from a woman in her thirties in good health. Each CDR3 is given with its conserved first and last residue. Each record gives: clone size, J gene, D gene, V gene, CDR3 DNA, CDR3 protein. A D gene is named only where the DNA matches it firmly. Only part of the rows carry a size: once, few, many, or a class if the clone is expanded.

. | TRBJ2-1 | TRBD2 | TRBV27 | TGTGCCAGCAGTTTATCGCAGGGACTAGCGCTCAATGAGCAGTTCTTC | CASSLSQGLALNEQFF
. | TRBJ1-2 | TRBD1 | TRBV19 | TGTGCCAGTAGTATAGACCCCCGGACAGGGGGTTATGGCTACACCTTC | CASSIDPRTGGYGYTF
. | TRBJ2-1 | . | TRBV30 | TGTGCCCACCTCGGTGGGAAGACCTCCTACAATGAGCAGTTCTTC | CAHLGGKTSYNEQFF
once | TRBJ1-5 | . | TRBV19 | TGTGCCAGTAGCCTACTATTTGGCAATCAGCCCCAGCATTTT | CASSLLFGNQPQHF
. | TRBJ1-5 | TRBD1 | TRBV2 | TGTGCCAGCAGTCCCCGGACAGGGGGGGGTCATCAGCCCCAGCATTTT | CASSPRTGGGHQPQHF
. | TRBJ1-4 | . | TRBV25-1 | TGTGCCAGCAGTGAATCAGGGGCGACTAATGAAAAACTGTTTTTT | CASSESGATNEKLFF
. | TRBJ2-1 | . | TRBV5-4 | TGTGCCAGCAGCTCACAACAGCCCCAAGGGAATGAGCAGTTCTTC | CASSSQQPQGNEQFF
. | TRBJ2-1 | TRBD2 | TRBV28 | TGTGCCAGCAGTCAGGGTGTAGATGGGCTAGCGGGAGGCAATGAGCAGTTCTTC | CASSQGVDGLAGGNEQFF
once | TRBJ2-1 | . | TRBV29-1 | TGCAGCGTTGAAGATTGGACCACCAATGAGCAGTTCTTC | CSVEDWTTNEQFF
. | TRBJ1-1 | . | TRBV19 | TGTGCCAGTAGTGGAACCTGGGCTTTCTTT | CASSGTWAFF
. | TRBJ2-4 | TRBD1 | TRBV2 | TGTGCCAGCAGTCAGGGACAGCAGATAGCCAAAAACATTCAGTACTTC | CASSQGQQIAKNIQYF
. | TRBJ2-1 | . | TRBV11-2 | TGTGCCAGCAGCGGAACCGGGACCCGACGATACAATGAGCAGTTCTTC | CASSGTGTRRYNEQFF
. | TRBJ1-4 | . | TRBV4-1 | TGCGCCAGCAGCCAAGACCCGGGCTTAAATGAAAAACTGTTTTTT | CASSQDPGLNEKLFF
. | TRBJ1-5 | . | TRBV28 | TGTGCCAGCCGGGCGAGGGATCAGCCCCAGCATTTT | CASRARDQPQHF
. | TRBJ1-2 | . | TRBV15 | TGTGCCACCAGCAGAGACAGGGCCGGTGGCTACACCTTC | CATSRDRAGGYTF
once | TRBJ1-2 | TRBD1 | TRBV18 | TGTGCCAGCTCACCAGACAGGGAGGAGGCTGGCTACACCTTC | CASSPDREEAGYTF
. | TRBJ2-1 | . | TRBV7-9 | TGTGCCAGCAGCTCCCGACTAGGGAACCGCGATGAGCAGTTCTTC | CASSSRLGNRDEQFF
. | TRBJ2-7 | TRBD1 | TRBV6-5 | TGTGCCAGCAGTTACTCGAAGGGACAGGGCATCCACGAGCAGTACTTC | CASSYSKGQGIHEQYF
. | TRBJ2-7 | TRBD2 | TRBV19 | TGTGCCAGTAAGGCTAGCGGGAACCCCTACGAGCAGTACTTC | CASKASGNPYEQYF
. | TRBJ1-3 | . | TRBV28 | TGTGCCAGCAGTTTATCCCCAGCAGGGAGCGGAAACACCATATATTTT | CASSLSPAGSGNTIYF
once | TRBJ2-7 | . | TRBV28 | TGTGCCAGCAGTTTATGGGACTCCTACGAGCAGTACTTC | CASSLWDSYEQYF
once | TRBJ1-4 | . | TRBV7-9 | TGTGCCAGCAGCTTAGCGCGCGGGGGGCGAAGTGAAAAACTGTTTTTT | CASSLARGGRSEKLFF
once | TRBJ1-2 | TRBD1 | TRBV19 | TGTGCCAGTAGTATCACCGGGACAGGAAGTTATGGCTACACCTTC | CASSITGTGSYGYTF
. | TRBJ2-5 | . | TRBV25-1 | TGTGCCAGCAGTGACCAGGGGAGACAAGAGACCCAGTACTTC | CASSDQGRQETQYF
. | TRBJ1-1 | . | TRBV15 | TGTGCCACCAGCAGGTCCCCCGGGACTACTGAAGCTTTCTTT | CATSRSPGTTEAFF
. | TRBJ1-1 | . | TRBV5-4 | TGTGCCAGCAGCTTAGAACGATCGAACACTGAAGCTTTCTTT | CASSLERSNTEAFF
. | TRBJ2-1 | TRBD2 | TRBV10-3 | TGTGCCATCAGCCAGGGTGCGGGAGGGGAGGATGAGCAGTTCTTC | CAISQGAGGEDEQFF
. | TRBJ1-4 | . | TRBV28 | TGTGCCAGCAGCCGAGATGAAAAACTGTTTTTT | CASSRDEKLFF
. | TRBJ2-7 | TRBD1 | TRBV18 | TGTGCCAGCTCACCAGTCGGAGGGACAGGGTCCTACGAGCAGTACTTC | CASSPVGGTGSYEQYF
. | TRBJ2-7 | TRBD2 | TRBV10-1 | TGCGCCAGCAGTGAGGGGACTAGCGATGCCTACGAGCAGTACTTC | CASSEGTSDAYEQYF
. | TRBJ2-5 | TRBD1 | TRBV27 | TGTGCCAGCGCTATAAGAGTAGGGGACAGGGAAGAAGAGACCCAGTACTTC | CASAIRVGDREEETQYF
. | TRBJ2-7 | TRBD2 | TRBV2 | TGTGCCAGCAGTGTGACTAGCGGGAGGGGCGAGCAGTACTTC | CASSVTSGRGEQYF
few | TRBJ2-7 | . | TRBV7-9 | TGTGCCAGTACAGCGGCTAGCCAAGCCCACGAGCAGTACTTC | CASTAASQAHEQYF
. | TRBJ2-3 | . | TRBV30 | TGTGCCTGGAGTGTGTCTCTAGCGAGTACAGATACGCAGTATTTT | CAWSVSLASTDTQYF
once | TRBJ2-7 | . | TRBV11-2 | TGTGCCAGCAGCTCCGGGTACGAGCAGTACTTC | CASSSGYEQYF
. | TRBJ1-2 | . | TRBV2 | TGTGCCAGCAGTGAAAGAAGGGGTTTAATCTATGGCTACACCTTC | CASSERRGLIYGYTF
. | TRBJ2-6 | . | TRBV18 | TGTGCCAGCTCACCACCTGGTCAACTCTCTGGGGCCAACGTCCTGACTTTC | CASSPPGQLSGANVLTF
. | TRBJ2-1 | TRBD2 | TRBV4-1 | TGCGCCAGCAGCCTCACGACTAGCGGGAGTACCTACAATGAGCAGTTCTTC | CASSLTTSGSTYNEQFF
. | TRBJ1-4 | . | TRBV29-1 | TGCAGCGTTGGGGTCGCAACTAATGAAAAACTGTTTTTT | CSVGVATNEKLFF
. | TRBJ1-5 | . | TRBV7-8 | TGTGCCAGCAGCAAAGCGGACAGACTGCGGCCCCAGCATTTT | CASSKADRLRPQHF
. | TRBJ2-7 | TRBD1 | TRBV7-8 | TGTGCCAGCAGCAAAACCGGGACAGGAATATACGAGCAGTACTTC | CASSKTGTGIYEQYF
. | TRBJ2-1 | . | TRBV5-1 | TGCGCCAGCAGCTTTAGCGGTGAAAGCTACAATGAGCAGTTCTTC | CASSFSGESYNEQFF
once | TRBJ2-3 | TRBD1 | TRBV19 | TGTGCCAGTAGTATGTTCGCAGGGGGCAATACGGGAACAGAAACAGATACGCAGTATTTT | CASSMFAGGNTGTETDTQYF
. | TRBJ2-7 | TRBD1 | TRBV28 | TGTGCCAGCAGTTTTACAGGGGGCACCAGGTACGAGCAGTACTTC | CASSFTGGTRYEQYF
. | TRBJ2-7 | TRBD2 | TRBV27 | TGTGCCAGCAGTCCAAGGACTAGCGGGAGCGTAGCCTACGAGCAGTACTTC | CASSPRTSGSVAYEQYF
. | TRBJ2-3 | . | TRBV2 | TGTGCCAGCAGTTCCACAGATACGCAGTATTTT | CASSSTDTQYF
. | TRBJ2-3 | . | TRBV5-1 | TGCGCCAGCAGCTTTGGAAAGACTAGTCTCGGGATTGATACGCAGTATTTT | CASSFGKTSLGIDTQYF
once | TRBJ2-3 | TRBD2 | TRBV27 | TGTGCCAGCTCCAAGGTTCTAGCGGGAGATTACACAGATACGCAGTATTTT | CASSKVLAGDYTDTQYF
. | TRBJ2-1 | TRBD1 | TRBV19 | TGTGCCAGTAGTATGGGACAGGGATACAATGAGCAGTTCTTC | CASSMGQGYNEQFF
. | TRBJ1-1 | . | TRBV28 | TGTGCCAGCACCAAGGGACGGGTGAACACTGAAGCTTTCTTT | CASTKGRVNTEAFF